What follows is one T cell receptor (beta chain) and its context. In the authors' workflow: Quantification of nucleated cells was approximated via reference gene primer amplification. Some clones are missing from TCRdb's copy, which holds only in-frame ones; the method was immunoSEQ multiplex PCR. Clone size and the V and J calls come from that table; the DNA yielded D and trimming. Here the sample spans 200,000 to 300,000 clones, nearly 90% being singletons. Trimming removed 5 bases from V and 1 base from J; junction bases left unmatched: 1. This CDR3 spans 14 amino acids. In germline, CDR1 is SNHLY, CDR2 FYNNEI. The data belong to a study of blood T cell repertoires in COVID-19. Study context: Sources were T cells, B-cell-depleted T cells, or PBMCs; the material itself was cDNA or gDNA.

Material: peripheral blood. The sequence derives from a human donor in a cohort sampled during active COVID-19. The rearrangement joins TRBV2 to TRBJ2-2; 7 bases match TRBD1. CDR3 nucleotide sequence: TGTGCCAGCAGTCGACAGGGGAACACCGGGGAGCTGTTTTTT. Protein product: CASSRQGNTGELFF.